Below, one T cell receptor beta chain is given with its context. Its antigen remains unknown. This entry belongs to a study of chemoradiotherapy in HPV16-positive cancers. Findings and caveats of the study: Better recurrence-free survival went with HPV-responsive T-cell expansion in HPV16-positive patients.

Here immunoSEQ multiplex PCR was the method, and the copy in TCRdb shows in-frame clones only, minus some. The repertoire consists of 2,000 to 2,500 clones, with approximately 89% occurring once and the leading ten covering 3% to 4%. This CDR3 has 16 amino acids. Trimming at V came to 4 bases and at J to 1 base, leaving 6 bases not matched to a gene. Per germline, CDR1 SGHTA and CDR2 FQGTGA. The chain uses TRBV7-3 and TRBJ2-3; TRBD2 agrees at 9 bases. The clonotype originates from a human donor with HPV-associated anogenital cancer. The specimen was tumor tissue, collected from a patient who underwent chemoradiotherapy. The CDR3 DNA reads TGTGCCAGCAGCTCCGGGACTAGCCCCCGCACAGATACGCAGTATTTT. Translating it yields CASSSGTSPRTDTQYF.